These 26 T cell receptor beta chains were all obtained from the same sample, sequenced in a study of blood T cells in healthy people across ages. A second PCR of 7 to 11 cycles used a sample-barcoded 5' primer and a J-beta primer mix. TCRdb processed the 5' RACE reads anew with MiXCR; each CDR3 protein has one entry. There are about 1.4 million distinct CDR3 sequences in the sample; approximately 59% occur only once, and more than 6% lies in the top ten. The sequenced material came from blood. The receptors here all came from a man aged 18 to 30 in good health.

The chain has TRBV29-1 and TRBJ1-2, with a weak D call TRBD1 (5 bases). The CDR3 has 12 residues. The V and J ends lost 7 bases and 7 bases respectively, with 16 bases between them. The germline V gene has CDR1 SQVTM and CDR2 ANQGSEA. The CDR3 DNA reads TGCAGCGGGGGGGACGGGTCGCTTGGCTACACCTTC. Amino acids: CSGGDGSLGYTF.

This chain joins TRBV20-1 and TRBJ2-1; D is possibly TRBD2 (5 bases). Trimming removed 1 base at V and 3 bases at J, with 13 bases between. The CDR3 loop spans 15 amino acids. The germline V gene encodes CDR1 DFQATT and CDR2 SNEGSKA (reference sequence). CDR3 protein: CSARAPSGSYNEQFF. In nucleotides, the CDR3 is TGCAGTGCTAGAGCCCCGAGCGGAAGCTACAATGAGCAGTTCTTC.

This clonotype was counted between two and nine times. The chain employs TRBV3-1 and TRBJ2-5, with 8 positions matching TRBD1. J gave up 5 bases and V 2 bases, and 7 bases lay outside the gene matches. The CDR3 has 15 amino acids. Germline V gene sequence: CDR1 LGHDT, CDR2 YNNKEL (reference sequence). CDR3: CASSQPGQGLETQYF. The CDR3 nucleotides are TGTGCCAGCAGCCAACCTGGACAGGGTTTGGAGACCCAGTACTTC.

This clonotype has only one observation. The CDR3 DNA reads as TGTGCCAGCAGCTCATCCGACGGGGAAGAGACCCAGTACTTC. Protein: CASSSSDGEETQYF. The chain uses TRBV7-9 and TRBJ2-5, with a possible D match to TRBD2 (5 bases). CDR1 is SEHNR and CDR2 is FQNEAQ in the germline V gene (reference sequence). The length of the CDR3 is 14 residues. V gave up 4 bases and J gave up 3 bases, with 12 bases separating them.

V usage is TRBV6-5 and J usage is TRBJ1-1; D unresolved. This CDR3 has 14 residues. V was trimmed by 5 bases and J by 1 base, leaving 11 bases between them. The germline V gene has CDR1 MNHEY and CDR2 SVGAGI. The CDR3 spells CASSTRAQNTEAFF. In DNA form, the CDR3 reads TGTGCCAGCAGTACCCGGGCCCAGAACACTGAAGCTTTCTTT.

The V gene is TRBV6-2 or TRBV6-3, the J gene TRBJ2-7, with D possibly TRBD2 on 6 matching bases. The CDR3 covers 15 residues. CDR1 and CDR2 (germline): MNHEY, SVGEGT. V shed 5 bases and J shed 3 bases, with 17 bases lying between them. CDR3 DNA: TGTGCCAGCAGTGGCCCTGCGGCGGGGATCTACGAGCAGTACTTC. This codes for CASSGPAAGIYEQYF.

The CDR3 nucleotides read TGTGCCAGCAGCAACGGAGTGGGATACAATGAGCAGTTCTTC. Encoded protein: CASSNGVGYNEQFF. This chain links TRBV3-1 with TRBJ2-1, with D hard to call. This CDR3 is 14 amino acids long. Germline CDR1 LGHDT, CDR2 YNNKEL (reference sequence). Trimming cost V 5 bases and J 4 bases, with 12 bases left between them.

The chain couples TRBV20-1 to TRBJ1-2; D not certain. The V end was cut by 7 bases, the J end by 4 bases, with 13 bases between. Germline CDR1 and CDR2: DFQATT and SNEGSKA (reference sequence). The CDR3 covers 12 residues. The CDR3 DNA follows: TGCAGTGTTAGGATCGGCGCCTATGGCTACACCTTC. Protein: CSVRIGAYGYTF.

This clonotype was observed a few times. This rearrangement joins TRBV4-2 to TRBJ2-7; TRBD1 matches at 8 bases. The CDR3 consists of 17 residues. CDR1 and CDR2 from the germline V gene are LGHNA and YNFKEQ. V was clipped by 4 bases and J by 1 base; unmatched bases: 12. The CDR3 loop is CASSLYAGTGISYEQYF. CDR3 DNA: TGTGCCAGCAGCCTTTACGCCGGGACAGGCATATCCTACGAGCAGTACTTC.

The rearrangement links TRBV20-1 to TRBJ1-1; D is perhaps TRBD1 (6 bases). This CDR3 comprises 14 residues. Trimming stripped 5 bases from V and 3 bases from J, with 16 bases between. Per germline, CDR1 DFQATT and CDR2 SNEGSKA (reference sequence). The chain's CDR3 is CSASLPRGDTEAFF. CDR3 nucleotide sequence: TGCAGTGCTTCTCTTCCGAGGGGGGACACTGAAGCTTTCTTT.

The chain has TRBV5-1 and TRBJ1-5; no clear D. Germline CDR1 SGHRS, CDR2 YFSETQ. This CDR3 has 10 amino acids. Trimming shortened V by 10 bases and J by 6 bases, and 8 bases separated the two germline ends. The CDR3 DNA reads TGCGCCGGCTGCCTTCAGCCCCAGCATTTT. Amino acids: CAGCLQPQHF.

The V call is TRBV7-9, the J call TRBJ1-2; a weak D match, TRBD1 (5 bases). Per germline, CDR1 SEHNR and CDR2 FQNEAQ (reference sequence). V lost 10 bases to trimming and J lost 4 bases, with 16 bases between them. This CDR3 has 13 residues. CDR3 coding DNA: TGTGCCATCCCTAGTCAGGGAGGCTATGGCTACACCTTC. This encodes CAIPSQGGYGYTF.

This clonotype was seen a handful of times. This chain links TRBV6-5 with TRBJ2-7; TRBD2 aligns across 12 bases. Germline V gives CDR1 MNHEY, CDR2 SVGAGI. The CDR3 is 13 amino acids. With 2 bases clipped from V and 7 bases from J, the junction kept 0 bases outside the gene matches. CDR3 sequence: CASSYGLAGEQYF. In DNA, the CDR3 is TGTGCCAGCAGTTACGGACTAGCGGGGGAGCAGTACTTC.

The sample holds one count of this clonotype. The V and J genes are TRBV7-2 and TRBJ1-5; D gene uncertain. V was clipped by 6 bases and J by 0 bases, with 9 bases between them. This CDR3 contains 14 residues. The V gene's germline CDR1 is SGHTA and CDR2 FQGNSA. CDR3: CASRPQHSNQPQHF. In DNA form, the CDR3 reads TGTGCCAGCAGGCCCCAGCATAGCAATCAGCCCCAGCATTTT.

The chain has TRBV7-9 and TRBJ2-5; possible D gene TRBD2, 5 bases. Germline lookup yields CDR1 SEHNR and CDR2 FQNEAQ (reference sequence). The CDR3 extends over 15 amino acids. The ends were cut back, 1 base at V and 11 bases at J, with 20 bases in the middle. CDR3 nucleotides: TGTGCCAGCAGCTTAGTAAGCGGCCCCTACAATGAGCAGTACTTC. Its translation: CASSLVSGPYNEQYF.

V and J are TRBV5-1 and TRBJ2-3; maybe TRBD2 (6 bases). The CDR3 has 15 amino acids. The V end was cut by 3 bases, the J end by 2 bases, with 13 bases between. CDR1 is SGHRS, CDR2 YFSETQ, per germline. This CDR3 reads CASSYSGRDTDTQYF. CDR3 in DNA: TGCGCCAGCAGCTACTCGGGGCGGGACACAGATACGCAGTATTTT.

The genes are TRBV20-1 and TRBJ1-2; tentative D call: TRBD1 (6 bases). Trimming removed 2 bases from V and 4 bases from J, with 23 bases in between. The CDR3 spans 17 residues. Germline lookup yields CDR1 DFQATT and CDR2 SNEGSKA (reference sequence). CDR3: CSARPLRGASQGYGYTF. The CDR3 DNA sequence: TGCAGTGCTAGACCGTTGAGGGGGGCCAGTCAGGGCTATGGCTACACCTTC.

The CDR3 sequence is CASSQSGTSRFDEQFF. DNA of the CDR3: TGCGCCAGCAGCCAATCCGGGACTTCCCGATTTGATGAGCAGTTCTTC. The chain carries TRBV4-1 and TRBJ2-1; D is perhaps TRBD2 (6 bases). Trimming cost V 2 bases and J 8 bases, with 19 bases left between them. CDR3 length equals 16 residues. Germline-derived CDR1 and CDR2 are MGHRA and YSYEKL.

V and J are TRBV4-2 and TRBJ1-2, with a possible D match to TRBD1 (5 bases). The CDR3 runs 18 residues. The germline V and J ends were trimmed by 0 bases and 9 bases, with 26 bases remaining between them. CDR1 is LGHNA and CDR2 is YNFKEQ in the germline V gene. Here the CDR3 DNA reads TGTGCCAGCAGCCAAGATCCCTCGGGCATCAAGGGGCAGGACCGCTACACCTTC. As protein: CASSQDPSGIKGQDRYTF.

This clonotype was seen at least ten times. The V call is TRBV7-2, the J call TRBJ2-1; no clear D gene. The V end lost 8 bases, the J end lost 0 bases, and 5 bases lay between the germline ends. Germline-derived CDR1 and CDR2 are SGHTA and FQGNSA. The CDR3 has 12 residues. The CDR3: CASGPSYNEQFF. CDR3 nucleotide sequence: TGTGCCAGCGGCCCCTCCTACAATGAGCAGTTCTTC.

CDR3 region: CASSQDFPGMDEQYF. CDR3 bases: TGTGCCAGCAGCCAAGATTTCCCCGGAATGGACGAGCAGTACTTC. This sequence joins TRBV3-1 and TRBJ2-7, with D uncertain. Germline CDR1 reads LGHDT; CDR2 reads YNNKEL (reference sequence). Trimming shortened V by 0 bases and J by 5 bases, and 14 bases separated the two germline ends. The CDR3 totals 15 residues.

The gene calls are TRBV4-1 and TRBJ2-2; no clear D. V was trimmed by 2 bases and J by 6 bases, leaving 7 bases between them. Germline CDR1 and CDR2: MGHRA and YSYEKL. CDR3 length equals 13 residues. In nucleotides, the CDR3 is TGCGCCAGCAGCCAAAGGCAGGCCGGGGAGCTGTTTTTT. Protein product: CASSQRQAGELFF.

As to this clonotype: This may stem from a read error, because a much larger clone lies one nucleotide away. The chain joins TRBV25-1 to TRBJ2-1; 8 nucleotides align to TRBD1. The J call may be faulty, since TRBJ2-7 better matches the DNA end. The CDR3 sequence is 14 residues long. Germline V gene sequence: CDR1 MGHDK, CDR2 SYGVNS. The CDR3 reads CASSQTGAYNEQYF. CDR3 DNA: TGTGCCAGCAGTCAGACAGGGGCCTACAATGAGCAGTACTTC.

The chain joins TRBV4-2 to TRBJ2-1, with 12 positions matching TRBD2. The CDR3 extends over 18 amino acids. The V gene end was trimmed by 2 bases and the J gene end by 2 bases; junction bases not matched to a gene: 7. Germline values: CDR1 LGHNA, CDR2 YNFKEQ. DNA for the CDR3: TGTGCCAGCAGCCAAAGACTAGCGGGAGCGGGGACCTACAATGAGCAGTTCTTC. Translating gives CASSQRLAGAGTYNEQFF.

The rearrangement uses TRBV7-8 and TRBJ2-3; D is perhaps TRBD1 (6 bases). V shed 1 base and J shed 5 bases, with 10 bases lying between them. Germline CDR1 is SGHVS and CDR2 is FQNEAQ. This CDR3 is 14 amino acids long. The CDR3 spells CASSLDRVGDTQYF. The CDR3 coding sequence is TGTGCCAGCAGCTTAGACAGGGTCGGAGATACGCAGTATTTT.

J is TRBJ2-4 and V is TRBV7-2; 7 bases align to TRBD1. Germline CDR1 and CDR2: SGHTA and FQGNSA. The V and J ends lost 2 bases and 7 bases, in that order; junction bases with no gene match: 5. This CDR3 is built from 14 residues. The CDR3 DNA reads as TGTGCCAGCAGCTTAAAGGGGGCTCGGAACATTCAGTACTTC. Translation: CASSLKGARNIQYF.